This T cell receptor beta chain was profiled in a study of T cell changes during pregnancy in multiple sclerosis. Germline-derived CDR1 and CDR2 are MDHEN and SYDVKM. J gave up 5 bases and V 4 bases, and 13 bases lay outside the gene matches. The CDR3 totals 16 residues. The protocol was immunoSEQ multiplex PCR, while the TCRdb copy is restricted to in-frame clones and leaves out a portion. The sample includes some 60,000 clones, roughly nine tenths seen only once; the top ten take 2.2%. The starting material was peripheral blood, obtained in the first trimester of pregnancy. The chain links TRBV28 to TRBJ1-2, with 7 bases matching TRBD1. This TCR was recovered from a female donor in good health, enrolled as a control in a pregnancy study. The CDR3 reads CASSSIEGAGLYGYTF. The CDR3 DNA follows: TGTGCCAGCAGTTCTATTGAGGGGGCGGGCCTATATGGCTACACCTTC.